The T cell receptor (beta chain) described here comes from a study of cytomegalovirus exposure and HLA in healthy donors. The study's findings and limits: First-cohort TCR clusters were later found to tend to co-occur in the 90 to 150 validation repertoires.

This table comes from immunoSEQ multiplex PCR, and its TCRdb copy is limited to in-frame clones, with some not included. The table has some 110,000 clones, around 86% seen once. This clone was seen only a few times. The antigen remains undetermined. The CDR3 is 14 residues long. After removal of 10 bases from V and 3 bases from J, the junction contained 10 bases not matched to a gene. Germline CDR1 MDHEN, CDR2 SYDVKM. V usage is TRBV28 and J usage is TRBJ2-7; 9 bases are a match to TRBD1. The source material was PBMCs. The sequence came from a woman under 30 in good health and CMV-seropositive. CDR3 in DNA: TGTGCCACTAGAGGGACAGGGCTTGTCTACGAGCAGTACTTC. Protein product: CATRGTGLVYEQYF.